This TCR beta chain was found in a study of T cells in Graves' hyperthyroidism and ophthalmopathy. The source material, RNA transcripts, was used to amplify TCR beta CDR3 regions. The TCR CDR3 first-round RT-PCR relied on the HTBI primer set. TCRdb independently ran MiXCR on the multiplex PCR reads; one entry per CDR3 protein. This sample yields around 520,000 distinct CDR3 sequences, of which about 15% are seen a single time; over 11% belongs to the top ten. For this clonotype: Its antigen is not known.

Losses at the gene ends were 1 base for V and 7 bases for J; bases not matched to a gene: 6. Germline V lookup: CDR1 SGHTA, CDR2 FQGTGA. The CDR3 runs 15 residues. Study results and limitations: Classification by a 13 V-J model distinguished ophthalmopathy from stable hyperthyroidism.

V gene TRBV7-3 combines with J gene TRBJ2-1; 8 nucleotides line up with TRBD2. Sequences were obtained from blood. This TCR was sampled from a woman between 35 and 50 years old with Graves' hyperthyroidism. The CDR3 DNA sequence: TGTGCCAGCAGCTTAAAGACTAGCGCCATAAATGAGCAGTTCTTC. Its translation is CASSLKTSAINEQFF.